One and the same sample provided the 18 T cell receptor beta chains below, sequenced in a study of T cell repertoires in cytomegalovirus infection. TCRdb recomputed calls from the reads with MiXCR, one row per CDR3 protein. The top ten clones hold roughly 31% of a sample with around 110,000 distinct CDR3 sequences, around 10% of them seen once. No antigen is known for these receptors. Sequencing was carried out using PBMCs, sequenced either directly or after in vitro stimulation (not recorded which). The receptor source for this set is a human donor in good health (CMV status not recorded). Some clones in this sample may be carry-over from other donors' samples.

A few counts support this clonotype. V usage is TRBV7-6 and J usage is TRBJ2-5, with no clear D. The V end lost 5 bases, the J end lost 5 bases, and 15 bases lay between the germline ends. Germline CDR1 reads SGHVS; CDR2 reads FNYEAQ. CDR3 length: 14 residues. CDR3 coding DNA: TGTGCCAGCAGCCCCCGCCCGGTAGTTGAGACCCAGTACTTC. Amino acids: CASSPRPVVETQYF.

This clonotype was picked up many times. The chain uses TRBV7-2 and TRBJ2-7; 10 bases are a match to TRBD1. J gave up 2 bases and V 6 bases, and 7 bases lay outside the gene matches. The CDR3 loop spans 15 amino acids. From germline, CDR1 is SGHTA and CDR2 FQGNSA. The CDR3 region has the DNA TGTGCCAGCAGTCTAGCCGGGACAGGGGCCTACGAGCAGTACTTC. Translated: CASSLAGTGAYEQYF.

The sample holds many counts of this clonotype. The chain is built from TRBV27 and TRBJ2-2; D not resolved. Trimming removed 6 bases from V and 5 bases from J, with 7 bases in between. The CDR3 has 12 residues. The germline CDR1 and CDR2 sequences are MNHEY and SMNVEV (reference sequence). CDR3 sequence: CASSFSTGELFF. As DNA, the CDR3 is TGTGCCAGCAGCTTTAGTACCGGGGAGCTGTTTTTT.

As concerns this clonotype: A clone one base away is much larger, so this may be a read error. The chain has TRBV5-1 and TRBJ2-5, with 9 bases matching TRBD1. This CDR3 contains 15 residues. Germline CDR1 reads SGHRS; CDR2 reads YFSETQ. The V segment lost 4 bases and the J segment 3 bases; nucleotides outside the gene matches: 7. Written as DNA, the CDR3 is TGCGCCAGCAGCGTAGTCGGGACAGGGAAAGAGACCCAGTACTTC. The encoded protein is CASSVVGTGKETQYF.

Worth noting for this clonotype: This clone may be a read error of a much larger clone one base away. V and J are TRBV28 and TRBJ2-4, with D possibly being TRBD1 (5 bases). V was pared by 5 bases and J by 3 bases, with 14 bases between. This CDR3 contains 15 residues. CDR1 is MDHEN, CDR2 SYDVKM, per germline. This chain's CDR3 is CASSTTETVKNIQYF. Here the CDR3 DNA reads TGTGCCAGCAGTACAACCGAGACAGTCAAAAACATTCAGTACTTC.

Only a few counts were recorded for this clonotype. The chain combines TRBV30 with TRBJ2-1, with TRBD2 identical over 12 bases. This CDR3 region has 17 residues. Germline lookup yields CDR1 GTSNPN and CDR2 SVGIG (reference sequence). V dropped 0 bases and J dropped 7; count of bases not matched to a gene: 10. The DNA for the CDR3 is TGTGCCTGGAGTGTAGGGCTAGCGGGAGGGCCCGAAAATGAGCAGTTCTTC. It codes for CAWSVGLAGGPENEQFF.

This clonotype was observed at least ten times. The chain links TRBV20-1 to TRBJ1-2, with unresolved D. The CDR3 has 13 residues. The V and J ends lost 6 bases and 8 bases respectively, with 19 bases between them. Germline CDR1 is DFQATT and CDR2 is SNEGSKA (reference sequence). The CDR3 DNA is TGCAGTGCCCGGCCGATGGATTTTATAGGCTACACCTTC. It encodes CSARPMDFIGYTF.

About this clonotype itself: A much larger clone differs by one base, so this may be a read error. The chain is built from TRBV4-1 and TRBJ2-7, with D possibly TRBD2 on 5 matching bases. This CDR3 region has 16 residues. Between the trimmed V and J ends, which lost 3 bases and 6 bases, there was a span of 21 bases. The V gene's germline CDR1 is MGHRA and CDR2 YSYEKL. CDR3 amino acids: CASSQTSGPGIIEQYF. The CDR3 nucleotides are TGCGCCAGCAGCCAGACTTCTGGGCCGGGGATTATCGAGCAGTACTTC.

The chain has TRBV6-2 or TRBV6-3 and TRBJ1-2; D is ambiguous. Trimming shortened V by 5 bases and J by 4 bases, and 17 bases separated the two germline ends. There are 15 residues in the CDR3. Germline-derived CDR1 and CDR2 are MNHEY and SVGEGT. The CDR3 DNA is TGTGCCAGCAGTCAGACCATGAGGGAGTTCTATGGCTACACCTTC. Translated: CASSQTMREFYGYTF.

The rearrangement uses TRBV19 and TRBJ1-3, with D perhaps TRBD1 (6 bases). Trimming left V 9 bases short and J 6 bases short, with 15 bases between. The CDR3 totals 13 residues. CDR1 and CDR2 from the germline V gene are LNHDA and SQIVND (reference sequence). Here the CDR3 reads CARSYGGANTIYF. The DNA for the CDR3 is TGTGCCAGATCGTATGGGGGGGCAAACACCATATATTTT.

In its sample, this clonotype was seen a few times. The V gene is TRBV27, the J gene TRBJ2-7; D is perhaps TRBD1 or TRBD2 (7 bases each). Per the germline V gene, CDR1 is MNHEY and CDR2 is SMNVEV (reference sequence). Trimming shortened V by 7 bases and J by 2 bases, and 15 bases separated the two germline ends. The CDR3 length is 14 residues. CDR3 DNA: TGTGCCAGCAAGTCAGGGGGACTAACCTACGAGCAGTACTTC. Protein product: CASKSGGLTYEQYF.

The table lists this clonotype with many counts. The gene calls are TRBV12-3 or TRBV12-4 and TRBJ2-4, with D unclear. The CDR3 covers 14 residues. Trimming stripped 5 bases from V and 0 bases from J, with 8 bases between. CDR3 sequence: CASSRTLAKNIQYF. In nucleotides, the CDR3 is TGTGCCAGCAGTCGGACCTTAGCCAAAAACATTCAGTACTTC.

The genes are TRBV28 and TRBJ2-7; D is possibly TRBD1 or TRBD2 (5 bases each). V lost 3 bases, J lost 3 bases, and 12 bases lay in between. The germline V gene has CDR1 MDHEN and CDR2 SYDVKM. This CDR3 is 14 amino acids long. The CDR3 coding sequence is TGTGCCAGCAGTTTTGAGACAGAGGGCTACGAGCAGTACTTC. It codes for CASSFETEGYEQYF.

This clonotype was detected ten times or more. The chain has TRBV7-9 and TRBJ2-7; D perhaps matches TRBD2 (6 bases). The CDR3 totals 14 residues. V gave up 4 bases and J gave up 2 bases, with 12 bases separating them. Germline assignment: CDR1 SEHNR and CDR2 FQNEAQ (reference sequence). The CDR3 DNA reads TGTGCCAGCAGCTCTACCTGGAGGGCCTACGAGCAGTACTTC. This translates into CASSSTWRAYEQYF.

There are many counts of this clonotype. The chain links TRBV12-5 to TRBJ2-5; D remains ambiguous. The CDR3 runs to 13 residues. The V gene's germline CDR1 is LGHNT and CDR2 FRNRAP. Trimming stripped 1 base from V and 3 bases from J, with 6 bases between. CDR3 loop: CASGLGTEETQYF. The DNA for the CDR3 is TGTGCTAGTGGTTTGGGAACCGAAGAGACCCAGTACTTC.

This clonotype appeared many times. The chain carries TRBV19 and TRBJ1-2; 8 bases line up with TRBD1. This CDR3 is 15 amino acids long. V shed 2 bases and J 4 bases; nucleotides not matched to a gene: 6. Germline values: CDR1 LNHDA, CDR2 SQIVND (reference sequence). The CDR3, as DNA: TGTGCCAGTAGTATATTTCGGGACAGGACCTATGGCTACACCTTC. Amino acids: CASSIFRDRTYGYTF.

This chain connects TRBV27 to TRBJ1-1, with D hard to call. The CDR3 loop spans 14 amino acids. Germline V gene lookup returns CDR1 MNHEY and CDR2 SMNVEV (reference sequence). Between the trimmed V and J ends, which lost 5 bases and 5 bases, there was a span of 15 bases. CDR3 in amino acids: CASSPSGIATEAFF. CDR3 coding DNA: TGTGCCAGCAGTCCCTCGGGTATCGCTACTGAAGCTTTCTTT.

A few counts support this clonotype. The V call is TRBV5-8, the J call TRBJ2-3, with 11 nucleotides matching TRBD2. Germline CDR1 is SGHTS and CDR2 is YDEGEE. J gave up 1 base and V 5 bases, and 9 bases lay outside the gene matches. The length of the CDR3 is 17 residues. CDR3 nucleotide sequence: TGTGCCAGCAGGAGGACGATACTAGCGGGGGGCACAGATACGCAGTATTTT. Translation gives CASRRTILAGGTDTQYF. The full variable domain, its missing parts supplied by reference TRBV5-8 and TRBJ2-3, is EAGVTQSPTHLIKTRGQQATLRCSPISGHTSVYWYQQALGLGLQFLLWYDEGEERNRGNFPPRFSGRQFPNYSSELNVNALELEDSALYLCASRRTILAGGTDTQYFGPGTRLTVL.